The present TCR beta chain was sequenced within a study of T cell responses to AZD1222 COVID-19 vaccine. The repertoire was sequenced with immunoSEQ multiplex PCR; TCRdb's copy has only in-frame clones and lacks some. The data show about 60,000 clones, around 88% seen once. The sequencing used peripheral blood, collected on day 0 of AZD1222 vaccination. The TCR sequence derives from an adult in good health.

CDR3 protein: CASSWGKSQHF. CDR3 DNA: TGTGCCAGCAGTTGGGGAAAGAGCCAGCATTTT. The rearrangement links TRBV28 to TRBJ1-5; D call uncertain. Germline CDR1 is MDHEN and CDR2 is SYDVKM. Trimming pared 4 bases from V and 12 bases from J, leaving 10 bases between. The length of the CDR3 is 11 residues.